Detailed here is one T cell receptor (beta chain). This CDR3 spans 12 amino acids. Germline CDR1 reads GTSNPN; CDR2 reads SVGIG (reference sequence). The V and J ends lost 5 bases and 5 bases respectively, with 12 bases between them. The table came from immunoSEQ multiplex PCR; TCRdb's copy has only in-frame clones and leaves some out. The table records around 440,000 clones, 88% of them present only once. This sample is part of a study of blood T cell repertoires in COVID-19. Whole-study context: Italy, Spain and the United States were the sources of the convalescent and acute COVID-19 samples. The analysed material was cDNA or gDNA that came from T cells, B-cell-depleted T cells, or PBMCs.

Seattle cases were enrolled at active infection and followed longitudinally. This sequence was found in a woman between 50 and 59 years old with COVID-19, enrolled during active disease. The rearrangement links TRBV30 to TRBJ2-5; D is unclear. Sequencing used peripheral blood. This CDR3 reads CAWGPEMETQYF. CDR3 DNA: TGTGCCTGGGGTCCCGAGATGGAGACCCAGTACTTC.